This T cell receptor (beta chain) was sequenced for a study of T cell responses to AZD1222 COVID-19 vaccine. Trimming stripped 7 bases from V and 0 bases from J, with 15 bases between. The CDR3 is 15 amino acids. Looked up from germline, CDR1 is LNHDA and CDR2 is SQIVND (reference sequence). Profiled with immunoSEQ multiplex PCR; TCRdb holds only in-frame clones, not every one. The sample has 95,000 to 150,000 clones; 70% to 90% are singletons. This sequence joins TRBV19 and TRBJ1-1, with a weak D call TRBD1 (5 bases). The TCR sequence derives from an adult who received the AZD1222 COVID-19 vaccine. Sequencing used peripheral blood, obtained 28 days after the second AZD1222 dose. The CDR3 DNA is TGTGCCAGTAACGCGAGAAGACAGTTGAACACTGAAGCTTTCTTT. It yields the protein CASNARRQLNTEAFF.